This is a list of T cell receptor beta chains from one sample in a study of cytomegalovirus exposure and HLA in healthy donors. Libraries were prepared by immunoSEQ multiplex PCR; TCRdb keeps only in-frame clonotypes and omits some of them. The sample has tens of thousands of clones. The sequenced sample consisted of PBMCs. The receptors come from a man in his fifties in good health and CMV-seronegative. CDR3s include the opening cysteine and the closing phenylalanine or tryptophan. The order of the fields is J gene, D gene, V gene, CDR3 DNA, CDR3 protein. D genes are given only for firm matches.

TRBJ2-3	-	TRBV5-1	TGCGCCAGCAGCTCGGAATGGGCAAGCACAGATACGCAGTATTTT	CASSSEWASTDTQYF
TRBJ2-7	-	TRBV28	TGTGCCAGCAGTTTCGGAGGGAGTTCCTACGAGCAGTACTTC	CASSFGGSSYEQYF
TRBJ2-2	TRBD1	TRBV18	TGTGCCAGCTCACCCGGACAGGCGAACACCGGGGAGCTGTTTTTT	CASSPGQANTGELFF
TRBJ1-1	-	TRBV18	TGTGCCAGCTCACCCCGCGGCCCGCGGAACACTGAAGCTTTCTTT	CASSPRGPRNTEAFF
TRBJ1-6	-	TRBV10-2	TGCGCCAGCAGTGAGTCGAATTTAGGGGGAGTAAATTCACCCCTCCACTTT	CASSESNLGGVNSPLHF
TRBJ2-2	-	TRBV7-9	TGTGCCAGCAGCCGCGGGACAGCGAACACCGGGGAGCTGTTTTTT	CASSRGTANTGELFF
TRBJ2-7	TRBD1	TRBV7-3	TGTGCCAGCAGCTTAGACAGGGGCCCATACGAGCAGTACTTC	CASSLDRGPYEQYF
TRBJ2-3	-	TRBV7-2	TGTGCCAGCAGCCCACGAGGGTCTCGGGGCACAGATACGCAGTATTTT	CASSPRGSRGTDTQYF
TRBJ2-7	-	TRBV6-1	TGTGCCAGCAAATCGCGGGGTAGCGCCTACGAGCAGTACTTC	CASKSRGSAYEQYF
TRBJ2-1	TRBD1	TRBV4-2	TGTGCCAGCAGCCCCTGGACAGGGACGGGTGAGCAGTTCTTC	CASSPWTGTGEQFF
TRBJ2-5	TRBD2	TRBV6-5	TGTGCCAGCAACCGGGGGGGCATGGGGTGGGAGACCCAGTACTTC	CASNRGGMGWETQYF
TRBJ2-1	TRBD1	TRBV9	TGTGCCAGCAGCGCCCAGACAGGGAGCAATGAGCAGTTCTTC	CASSAQTGSNEQFF
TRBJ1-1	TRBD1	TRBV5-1	TGCGCCAGCAGCTTTGGACAGGGAAGAAACACTGAAGCTTTCTTT	CASSFGQGRNTEAFF
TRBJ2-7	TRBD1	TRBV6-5	TGTGCCAGCAGGAGGGGGCACGAGCAGTACTTC	CASRRGHEQYF
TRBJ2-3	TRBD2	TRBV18	TGTGCCAGCTCTTCTACCGGGGGGGTTACCACAGATACGCAGTATTTT	CASSSTGGVTTDTQYF
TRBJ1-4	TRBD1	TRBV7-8	TGTGCCAGCAGCTTACGGGGCGGGACAGGGAGGTCTGAAAAACTGTTTTTT	CASSLRGGTGRSEKLFF
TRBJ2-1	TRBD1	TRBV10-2	TGCGCCAGCAGTCAACAGGGGGCCAATGAGCAGTTCTTC	CASSQQGANEQFF
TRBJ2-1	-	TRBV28	TGTGCCAGCAGTTCGGCACAGTTCATCGATGAGCAGTTCTTC	CASSSAQFIDEQFF
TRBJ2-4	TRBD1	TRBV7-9	TGTGCCAGCAGCTTAGTCGACAGGGGAACTCAGTACTTC	CASSLVDRGTQYF
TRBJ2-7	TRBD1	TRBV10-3	TGTGCCATCACCCGGGACAGGGGTCTCGAGCAGTACTTC	CAITRDRGLEQYF
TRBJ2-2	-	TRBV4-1	TGCGCCAGCAGCCAAGATCGTCAGGGCGAGCTGTTTTTT	CASSQDRQGELFF
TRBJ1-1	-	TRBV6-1	TGTGCCAGCAGTGAACACCTGGGTTTCGGCCTTCTTGCGGACACTGAAGCTTTCTTT	CASSEHLGFGLLADTEAFF
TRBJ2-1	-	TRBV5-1	TGCGCCAGCAGGGGGCTGGGTCGGGCCCCGAGCTCCTACAATGAGCAGTTCTTC	CASRGLGRAPSSYNEQFF
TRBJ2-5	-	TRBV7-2	TGTGCCAGCAGCCGCGACTATTTTGAGACCCAGTACTTC	CASSRDYFETQYF